These T cell receptor beta chains were read from a single sample in a study of blood T cell repertoires in COVID-19. Clones were read by immunoSEQ multiplex PCR, and TCRdb kept only the in-frame ones, dropping some. The sample includes approximately 250,000 clones, around 90% of them seen just once. Sample: peripheral blood. These receptors came from a young man with COVID-19, enrolled during active disease. Each CDR3 is given with its conserved first and last residue. Each record gives: D gene, clone size, J gene, V gene, CDR3 protein, CDR3 DNA. A D gene is named only where the DNA matches it firmly. Clone sizes are given selectively: once, few, many, or a class where the clone is expanded.

. | . | TRBJ2-3 | TRBV5-1 | CASRLGTAGTDTQYF | TGCGCCAGCAGACTAGGGACTGCGGGCACAGATACGCAGTATTTT
. | once | TRBJ1-5 | TRBV2 | CASSLGRAGNQPQHF | TGTGCCAGCAGTTTGGGCAGGGCGGGCAATCAGCCCCAGCATTTT
TRBD2 | . | TRBJ2-5 | TRBV5-1 | CASSLGLAANQETQYF | TGCGCCAGCAGCTTGGGACTAGCGGCGAACCAAGAGACCCAGTACTTC
. | . | TRBJ2-7 | TRBV7-9 | CASSFTGSSYEQYF | TGTGCCAGCAGCTTCACCGGGTCATCCTACGAGCAGTACTTC
. | once | TRBJ2-2 | TRBV19 | CASSAGVPGELFF | TGTGCCAGTTCGGCAGGGGTCCCCGGGGAGCTGTTTTTT
. | . | TRBJ1-5 | TRBV4-1 | CASSQDRRGSNQPQHF | TGCGCCAGCAGCCAAGATCGGAGGGGTAGCAATCAGCCCCAGCATTTT
TRBD2 | . | TRBJ2-3 | TRBV19 | CASSITASGGLTSTDTQYF | TGTGCCAGTAGTATAACGGCTAGCGGGGGGTTGACTAGCACAGATACGCAGTATTTT
TRBD1 | . | TRBJ1-1 | TRBV5-1 | CASSFRDRNTEAFF | TGCGCCAGCAGCTTCCGGGACAGGAACACTGAAGCTTTCTTT
. | . | TRBJ1-2 | TRBV7-9 | CASRPKTAYPNYGYTF | TGTGCCAGCAGGCCCAAGACAGCTTATCCTAACTATGGCTACACCTTC
. | . | TRBJ1-6 | TRBV2 | CASSEARQGNSPLHF | TGTGCCAGCAGTGAAGCGCGGCAGGGTAATTCACCCCTCCACTTT
. | . | TRBJ2-3 | TRBV19 | CASSSLGTDTQYF | TGTGCCAGTAGTTCACTGGGCACAGATACGCAGTATTTT
TRBD1 | . | TRBJ1-1 | TRBV28 | CASSLFGRGRDTEAFF | TGTGCCAGCAGTTTATTCGGAAGGGGGCGTGACACTGAAGCTTTCTTT
. | once | TRBJ1-1 | TRBV5-6 | CASSLRGNTEAFF | TGTGCCAGCAGCTTGCGGGGGAACACTGAAGCTTTCTTT
TRBD2 | . | TRBJ2-1 | TRBV19 | CASSSLADEQFF | TGTGCCAGTAGTAGTCTAGCGGATGAGCAGTTCTTC
. | . | TRBJ1-1 | TRBV6-5 | CASRETGNTEAFF | TGTGCCAGCAGGGAGACAGGAAACACTGAAGCTTTCTTT
TRBD1 | . | TRBJ1-1 | TRBV4-2 | CASSLDGQGRTEAFF | TGTGCCAGCAGCCTCGACGGACAGGGAAGGACTGAAGCTTTCTTT
. | few | TRBJ1-1 | TRBV7-3 | CASSATENTEAFF | TGTGCCAGCAGCGCAACTGAGAACACTGAAGCTTTCTTT
. | . | TRBJ2-7 | TRBV18 | CASSPPQAYEQYF | TGTGCCAGCTCACCACCACAGGCCTACGAGCAGTACTTC
TRBD1 | . | TRBJ1-2 | TRBV6-5 | CASSSTGDYGYTF | TGTGCCAGCAGTTCTACAGGGGACTATGGCTACACCTTC
. | . | TRBJ1-6 | TRBV7-9 | CASSSRGAAPLHF | TGTGCCAGCAGCTCCAGGGGTGCGGCACCCCTCCACTTT
. | . | TRBJ1-3 | TRBV19 | CASSGVGNGNTIYF | TGTGCCAGTTCCGGGGTCGGGAACGGAAACACCATATATTTT
. | . | TRBJ1-1 | TRBV7-9 | CASRPLQGFAFF | TGTGCCAGCAGACCACTACAGGGCTTTGCTTTCTTT
. | . | TRBJ2-7 | TRBV3-1/TRBV3-2 | CASSPTASSYEQYF | TGTGCCAGCAGCCCGACAGCGAGCTCCTACGAGCAGTACTTC
TRBD2 | . | TRBJ2-7 | TRBV10-3 | CAIRLGGSDEQYF | TGTGCCATCAGGTTGGGGGGGAGCGACGAGCAGTACTTC
TRBD1 | . | TRBJ1-5 | TRBV11-2 | CASSLTGGRPQHF | TGTGCCAGCAGCTTGACAGGGGGAAGGCCCCAGCATTTT
. | . | TRBJ2-5 | TRBV21-1 | CARREGVETQYF | TGTGCCAGACGCGAGGGGGTCGAGACCCAGTACTTC
. | . | TRBJ1-1 | TRBV6-5 | CASRAGGLRNTEAFF | TGTGCCAGCAGGGCGGGGGGGCTTAGAAACACTGAAGCTTTCTTT
TRBD1 | . | TRBJ2-3 | TRBV27 | CASSDDRDGADTQYF | TGTGCCAGCAGTGACGACAGGGATGGAGCAGATACGCAGTATTTT
. | . | TRBJ2-7 | TRBV21-1 | CASSKDHRDPDEQYF | TGTGCCAGCAGCAAAGACCACAGGGACCCGGACGAGCAGTACTTC
. | . | TRBJ1-6 | TRBV15 | CATSRDPLHSSNSPLHF | TGTGCCACCAGCAGAGATCCACTCCACTCTAGTAATTCACCCCTCCACTTT
. | . | TRBJ2-2 | TRBV6-6 | CASSYSPRRTGELFF | TGTGCCAGCAGTTACTCCCCTCGGCGGACCGGGGAGCTGTTTTTT
. | . | TRBJ1-1 | TRBV12-3/TRBV12-4 | CASSTSRGTEAFF | TGTGCCAGCAGCACCTCGAGAGGGACTGAAGCTTTCTTT
. | . | TRBJ1-2 | TRBV7-9 | CASSPRETSYGYTF | TGTGCCAGCAGCCCACGGGAGACGTCTTATGGCTACACCTTC
TRBD1 | once | TRBJ1-6 | TRBV6-5 | CASRDRGDNSPLHF | TGTGCCAGCAGGGACAGGGGGGATAATTCACCCCTCCACTTT
. | . | TRBJ2-1 | TRBV4-1 | CASSQVRGAYNEQFF | TGCGCCAGCAGCCAAGTTAGAGGTGCCTACAATGAGCAGTTCTTC
. | . | TRBJ2-3 | TRBV24-1 | CATSDAPGGVTDTQYF | TGTGCCACCAGTGACGCCCCTGGCGGGGTAACAGATACGCAGTATTTT
. | . | TRBJ1-5 | TRBV6-5 | CASRGQLNQPQHF | TGTGCCAGCAGGGGCCAGCTCAATCAGCCCCAGCATTTT
. | once | TRBJ2-5 | TRBV5-5 | CASRGPAETQYF | TGTGCCAGCAGGGGGCCGGCGGAGACCCAGTACTTC
. | . | TRBJ1-2 | TRBV27 | CASSKNRAVTGGYTF | TGTGCCAGCAGTAAAAACAGGGCTGTAACGGGTGGCTACACCTTC
. | . | TRBJ2-1 | TRBV19 | CASSHRDRLGNEQFF | TGTGCCAGTAGCCACCGAGACAGGTTGGGGAATGAGCAGTTCTTC
TRBD1 | . | TRBJ2-3 | TRBV5-6 | CASSQTTGSLTQYF | TGTGCCAGCAGCCAGACGACAGGGTCCCTAACGCAGTATTTT
TRBD2 | . | TRBJ2-2 | TRBV7-2 | CASSLSGGYTGELFF | TGTGCCAGCAGCTTAAGCGGGGGGTACACCGGGGAGCTGTTTTTT
TRBD1 | . | TRBJ2-7 | TRBV5-4 | CASSTTGNLSYEQYF | TGTGCCAGCAGCACGACAGGGAATCTCTCCTACGAGCAGTACTTC
TRBD1 | once | TRBJ1-2 | TRBV30 | CAWSGIQGGGYTF | TGTGCCTGGTCAGGGATACAAGGGGGCGGCTACACCTTC
TRBD2 | . | TRBJ2-5 | TRBV5-1 | CASSLGTSQETQYF | TGCGCCAGCAGCTTGGGGACTAGTCAAGAGACCCAGTACTTC
TRBD1 | . | TRBJ1-3 | TRBV19 | CASSTRDRWLGRGNTIYF | TGTGCCAGTAGTACCCGGGACAGGTGGCTGGGGAGAGGAAACACCATATATTTT
TRBD2 | . | TRBJ2-3 | TRBV7-9 | CASSLDLAGGSDTQYF | TGTGCCAGCAGCTTAGATCTAGCGGGAGGTTCAGATACGCAGTATTTT